This TCR beta chain is from a study of response to subunit inactivated influenza vaccine. Study-level findings and limits: Researchers suggested that each seasonal influenza vaccination recruits few new T cells.

MiXCR was run by TCRdb on the RT-PCR reads, yielding one entry per CDR3 protein. This table holds fewer than 350,000 distinct CDR3 sequences, about a fifth found once. A word on this clonotype: The antigen is not known.

The sequencing used PBMCs from blood, collected about 20 months after vaccination. The TCR originated in a man aged 50 to 69 who received an inactivated influenza vaccine.

The CDR3 spells CSARELRDSHGYTF. The CDR3 DNA reads TGCAGTGCTAGAGAACTCCGGGACAGCCATGGCTACACCTTC. The gene calls are TRBV20-1 and TRBJ1-2; 7 bases align to TRBD1. Germline V gene lookup returns CDR1 DFQATT and CDR2 SNEGSKA (reference sequence). After removal of 0 bases from V and 6 bases from J, the junction contained 7 bases not matched to a gene. The CDR3 covers 14 residues.